The clone carrying this TCR gamma chain is termed large (0.1 to 1%). The record originates from a study of intestinal T cells in coeliac disease. Each case's genomic DNA was extracted from ten approximately 5.1-µm formalin-fixed paraffin-embedded scrolls. The TRG library came from 150 to 250 ng of biopsy DNA amplified with LymphoTrack primers. TCRdb re-called the multiplex PCR reads using CATT. This table holds approximately 1,500 gamma-chain clones, about 50% found once. Germline V gives CDR1 GITISATS, CDR2 ISYDGTV (reference sequence). This CDR3 region has 14 residues. V trimming: 2 bases; J trimming: 3 bases; junction bases outside the gene matches: 7.

This clonotype was obtained from a human donor with celiac disease. This rearrangement joins TRGV9 to TRGJ1 or TRGJ2. The specimen was a duodenal biopsy. The chain's CDR3 is CALWEEKLYYKKLF. The DNA for the CDR3 is TGTGCCTTGTGGGAGGAGAAACTTTATTATAAGAAACTCTTT.